This T cell receptor (beta chain) was identified in a study of identical twins. Study-wide points: Out-of-frame alpha sequences common to twins were enriched for low generation probability. A lower insertion count was a feature of abundant cord blood beta clonotypes, with no such feature in memory repertoires.

Concerning this clonotype itself: Its antigen is as yet unknown.

Carrying unique molecular identifiers, the cDNA also gained a universal primer site through template switching. From the 5' RACE reads, TCRdb called clonotypes with MiXCR, one entry per CDR3 protein. The data show some 500,000 distinct CDR3 sequences, roughly an eighth seen once. There are 12 residues in the CDR3. Germline V gene data show CDR1 as SGHDN and CDR2 as FVKESK. Deletions cut 9 bases from V and 7 bases from J, with 13 bases between. In addition, the sample was reused for a study of yellow fever vaccine responses in identical twins.

The chain carries TRBV14 and TRBJ2-1; D perhaps matches TRBD2 (5 bases). The origin of this receptor is a young woman in good health. The sequenced material came from CD4+ T cells sorted from blood. The CDR3 sequence is CASFHEGNEQFF. The CDR3 DNA reads as TGTGCCAGTTTCCATGAGGGAAATGAGCAGTTCTTC.